Listed below are T cell receptor beta chains from one sample, sequenced in a study of blood T cell repertoires in COVID-19. Assay: immunoSEQ multiplex PCR; the TCRdb copy retains only in-frame clones and omits some. The table lists 250,000 or so clones, around nine tenths of them singletons. The specimen sequenced was PBMCs or T cells enriched from blood (not recorded which). The receptors derive from a man between 25 and 39 years old who had recovered from COVID-19. The CDR3 runs from the conserved cysteine through the conserved F or W. The D gene is left open where the match is weak. Size values are once, few and many counts, or a class for expanded clones, and some rows have none.

TRBJ1-2,-,TRBV3-1/TRBV3-2,once,TGTGCCAGCAGCCAAGGATTGGGGCAGTCCCTCTATGGCTACACCTTC,CASSQGLGQSLYGYTF
TRBJ2-5,-,TRBV27,-,TGTGCCAGCAGGGGAGGTGGGAGCGATAGGGAGACCCAGTACTTC,CASRGGGSDRETQYF
TRBJ1-2,-,TRBV6-5,-,TGTGCCAGCAGTACAGGAACTAACTATGGCTACACCTTC,CASSTGTNYGYTF
TRBJ2-5,-,TRBV19,-,TGTGCCAGTAGCCGGGGACAACAAGAGACCCAGTACTTC,CASSRGQQETQYF
TRBJ2-7,TRBD2,TRBV7-2,-,TGTGCCAGCAGCTCGTCCGGGGGGGGATCCTACGAGCAGTACTTC,CASSSSGGGSYEQYF
TRBJ1-5,-,TRBV18,-,TGTGCCAGCTCACCCAGCGCGCATAGCAATCAGCCCCAGCATTTT,CASSPSAHSNQPQHF
TRBJ1-1,TRBD1,TRBV7-2,once,TGTGCCAGCAGCTTAGTTTCTGGGACAGTCCACACTGAAGCTTTCTTT,CASSLVSGTVHTEAFF
TRBJ2-1,TRBD2,TRBV7-2,-,TGTGCCAGCAGCCCCCGGGCGGGGGGGCGGAATGAGCAGTTCTTC,CASSPRAGGRNEQFF
TRBJ2-7,-,TRBV2,-,TGTGCCAGCAGCCCAACTTTTGGGCAGTACTTC,CASSPTFGQYF
TRBJ1-2,-,TRBV30,few,TGTGCCTGGGGGACAACGAACTATGGCTACACCTTC,CAWGTTNYGYTF
TRBJ1-2,-,TRBV18,-,TGTGCCAGCTCACACAGGGAGATTAACTATGGCTACACCTTC,CASSHREINYGYTF
TRBJ2-5,-,TRBV12-3/TRBV12-4,-,TGTGCCAGCAGTTTCGGGCAGGGAGAGACCCAGTACTTC,CASSFGQGETQYF
TRBJ2-7,TRBD2,TRBV2,-,TGTGCCAGCAGGCGACTAGCGGTGGGTAGTTCCTACGAGCAGTACTTC,CASRRLAVGSSYEQYF
TRBJ2-7,-,TRBV7-9,-,TGTGCCAGCAGCTTCAAGCAGTACTTC,CASSFKQYF
TRBJ1-2,TRBD1,TRBV7-9,-,TGTGCCAGCACCCCCAGCAGGGGGACCTATGGCTACACCTTC,CASTPSRGTYGYTF
TRBJ2-3,-,TRBV6-5,-,TGTGCCAGCAGGGAGCCGGAGCTTACAGATACGCAGTATTTT,CASREPELTDTQYF
TRBJ1-6,-,TRBV14,-,TGTGCCAGCAGCCAAGATCTAGGTCGAAATTCACCCCTCCACTTT,CASSQDLGRNSPLHF
TRBJ1-6,-,TRBV27,-,TGTGCCAGCAGTTTATACTCCCGCGGCAGCTCCTATAATTCACCCCTCCACTTT,CASSLYSRGSSYNSPLHF
TRBJ1-5,-,TRBV21-1,-,TGTGCCAGCAGCAACACCTTATGGGACACCAGCAATCAGCCCCAGCATTTT,CASSNTLWDTSNQPQHF
TRBJ1-6,-,TRBV7-9,-,TGTGCTGCCACCCCCAGCGGGTATAATTCACCCCTCCACTTT,CAATPSGYNSPLHF
TRBJ1-1,-,TRBV29-1,-,TGCAGCGTTGAAGAGGGGGGGAACACTGAAGCTTTCTTT,CSVEEGGNTEAFF
TRBJ2-1,TRBD2,TRBV7-3,-,TGTGCCAGCAGCCCACTAGCGGGGGGGAGCAATGAGCAGTTCTTC,CASSPLAGGSNEQFF
TRBJ1-1,TRBD1,TRBV7-9,-,TGTGCCAGCAGCTTAGGGACAGGGGGTGATGGAGAAGCTTTCTTT,CASSLGTGGDGEAFF
TRBJ1-1,-,TRBV20-1,few,TGCAGTGCTCCCGGGAGGACTGAAGCTTTCTTT,CSAPGRTEAFF
TRBJ2-7,-,TRBV5-4,-,TGTGCCAGCAGCTTCGACTGGACCTACGAGCAGTACTTC,CASSFDWTYEQYF
TRBJ2-7,TRBD1,TRBV2,medium-sized,TGTGCCAGCTTTTATCGGGACAGCTCCTACGAGCAGTACTTC,CASFYRDSSYEQYF
TRBJ1-6,-,TRBV7-2,-,TGTGCCAGCAGCTTATCATCGGACAGACTTTCACCCCTCCACTTT,CASSLSSDRLSPLHF
TRBJ1-2,-,TRBV6-2/TRBV6-3,-,TGTGCCAGCAGTTACTTCGGACTATCGGGAGACTATGGCTACACCTTC,CASSYFGLSGDYGYTF
TRBJ1-2,-,TRBV28,-,TGTGCCAGCAGTTTTCGTCAGGTCTCGTATGGCTACACCTTC,CASSFRQVSYGYTF
TRBJ1-3,-,TRBV4-2,-,TGTGCCAGCAGCCAAGATTTCAGTTATGGAAACACCATATATTTT,CASSQDFSYGNTIYF
TRBJ1-5,-,TRBV7-6,-,TGTGCCAGCAGCGCTGCCGGGGGGGGCAATCAGCCCCAGCATTTT,CASSAAGGGNQPQHF
TRBJ1-2,-,TRBV30,-,TGTGCCTGGAGTGTAGGTTCGGGTGTTGGCTACACCTTC,CAWSVGSGVGYTF
TRBJ2-3,TRBD2,TRBV6-2/TRBV6-3,-,TGTGCCAGCAGTTGGTTCGCGGGGGGGCAAGATACGCAGTATTTT,CASSWFAGGQDTQYF
TRBJ1-1,TRBD1,TRBV3-1/TRBV3-2,-,TGTGCCAGCAGCGCAGGACAGGGTGGCACTGAAGCTTTCTTT,CASSAGQGGTEAFF
TRBJ2-5,-,TRBV27,-,TGTGCCAGCAGACCCCCCAGGGGTCAGGAGACCCAGTACTTC,CASRPPRGQETQYF
TRBJ2-1,TRBD1,TRBV11-2,-,TGTGCCAGCAGCTTAACAGGGGCCAATGAGCAGTTCTTC,CASSLTGANEQFF
TRBJ1-3,TRBD1,TRBV29-1,-,TGCAGCGGGGGGACAGCCTCTGGAAACACCATATATTTT,CSGGTASGNTIYF
TRBJ1-1,TRBD1,TRBV27,few,TGTGCCAGCAGTCAAAGACAGGGTGGGGCTGAAGCTTTCTTT,CASSQRQGGAEAFF
TRBJ2-2,-,TRBV19,-,TGTGCCAGTAGTATCATCAGGGGTGTGGGGCCCGGGGAGCTGTTTTTT,CASSIIRGVGPGELFF
TRBJ2-7,TRBD1,TRBV18,-,TGTGCCAGCTCCCCGGTATCAGGGGGCGCGTTTTACGAGCAGTACTTC,CASSPVSGGAFYEQYF
TRBJ1-1,-,TRBV14,-,TGTGCCAGCAGTCTCCTAAATACTGAAGCTTTCTTT,CASSLLNTEAFF
TRBJ2-3,TRBD2,TRBV28,-,TGTGCCAGCAGTTCAGCCGGGACTACAGCAGATACGCAGTATTTT,CASSSAGTTADTQYF
TRBJ2-5,TRBD1,TRBV28,-,TGTGCCAGCAGGTTAACAGGGGTGGAGACCCAGTACTTC,CASRLTGVETQYF
TRBJ2-3,TRBD2,TRBV2,few,TGTGCCAGCAGTGACGACGGACTAGCGGGGGGAACTAGCACAGATACGCAGTATTTT,CASSDDGLAGGTSTDTQYF
TRBJ2-5,TRBD2,TRBV7-6,-,TGTGCCAGCAGCTCCGGACTAGCGGGAGGGAGTGAGACCCAGTACTTC,CASSSGLAGGSETQYF
TRBJ1-2,-,TRBV6-5,-,TGTGCCAGCAGTTACTTGGCGGGAAATGGCTACACCTTC,CASSYLAGNGYTF